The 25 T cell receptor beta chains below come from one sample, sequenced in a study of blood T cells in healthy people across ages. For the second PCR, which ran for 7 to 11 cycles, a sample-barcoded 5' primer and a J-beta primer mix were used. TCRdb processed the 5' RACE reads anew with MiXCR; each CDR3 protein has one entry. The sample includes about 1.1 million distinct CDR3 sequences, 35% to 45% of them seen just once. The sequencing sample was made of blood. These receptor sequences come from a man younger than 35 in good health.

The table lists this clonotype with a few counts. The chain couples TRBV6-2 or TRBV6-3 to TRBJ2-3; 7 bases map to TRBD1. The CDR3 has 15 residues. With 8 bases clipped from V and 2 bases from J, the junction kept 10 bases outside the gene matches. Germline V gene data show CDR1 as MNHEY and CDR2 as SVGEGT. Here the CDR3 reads CASQPRGQITDTQYF. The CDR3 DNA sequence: TGTGCCAGCCAACCTCGGGGACAGATCACAGATACGCAGTATTTT.

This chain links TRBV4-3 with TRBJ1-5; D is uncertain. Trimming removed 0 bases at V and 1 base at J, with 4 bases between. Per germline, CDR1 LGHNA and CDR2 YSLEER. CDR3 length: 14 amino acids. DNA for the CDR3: TGCGCCAGCAGCCAAGATTGGAGCAATCAGCCCCAGCATTTT. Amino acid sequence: CASSQDWSNQPQHF.

CDR3 sequence (DNA): TGTGCCAGCAGTTTCGTCCTAGACAATGAGCAGTTCTTC. Amino acids: CASSFVLDNEQFF. The chain couples TRBV12-3 or TRBV12-4 to TRBJ2-1; D ambiguous. The V and J ends lost 3 bases and 5 bases respectively, with 8 bases between them. The CDR3 totals 13 residues.

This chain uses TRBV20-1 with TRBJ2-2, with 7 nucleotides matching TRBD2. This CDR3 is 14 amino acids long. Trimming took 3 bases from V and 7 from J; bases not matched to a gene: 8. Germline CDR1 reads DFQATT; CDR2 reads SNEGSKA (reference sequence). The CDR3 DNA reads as TGCAGTGCTAGTCCTCCTCTAGCGGACGGGGAGCTGTTTTTT. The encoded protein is CSASPPLADGELFF.

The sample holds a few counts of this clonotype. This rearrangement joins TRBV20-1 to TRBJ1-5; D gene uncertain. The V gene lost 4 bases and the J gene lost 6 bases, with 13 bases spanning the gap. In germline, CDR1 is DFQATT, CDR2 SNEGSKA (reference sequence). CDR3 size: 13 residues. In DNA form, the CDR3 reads TGCAGTGCTACCTCGCCAGGCAGTCAGCCCCAGCATTTT. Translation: CSATSPGSQPQHF.

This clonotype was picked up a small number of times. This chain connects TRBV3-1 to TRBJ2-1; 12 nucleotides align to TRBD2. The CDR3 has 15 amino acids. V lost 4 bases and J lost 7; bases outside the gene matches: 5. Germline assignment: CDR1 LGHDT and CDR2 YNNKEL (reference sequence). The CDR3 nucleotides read TGTGCCAGCAGCCCTAGCGGGGGGGCCTGGAATGAGCAGTTCTTC. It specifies CASSPSGGAWNEQFF.

Written as DNA, the CDR3 is TGCAGTGCCTACGACAGGATAGGCTACAATGAGCAGTACTTC. It translates to CSAYDRIGYNEQYF. J is TRBJ2-7 and V is TRBV20-1; TRBD1 is a possible D gene (6 bases). V was trimmed by 6 bases and J by 7 bases, leaving 22 bases between them. Germline V gives CDR1 DFQATT, CDR2 SNEGSKA (reference sequence). CDR3 length: 14 amino acids.

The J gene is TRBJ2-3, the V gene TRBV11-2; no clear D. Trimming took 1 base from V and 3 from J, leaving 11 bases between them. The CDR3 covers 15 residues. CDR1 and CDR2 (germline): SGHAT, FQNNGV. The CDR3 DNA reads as TGTGCCAGCAGCTTAGGATCGATCGCAACAGATACGCAGTATTTT. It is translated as CASSLGSIATDTQYF.

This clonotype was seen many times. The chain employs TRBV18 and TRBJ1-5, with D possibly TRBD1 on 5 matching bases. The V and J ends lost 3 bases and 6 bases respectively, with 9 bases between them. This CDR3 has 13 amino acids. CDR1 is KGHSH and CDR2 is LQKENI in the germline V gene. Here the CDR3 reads CASSPGGRQPQHF. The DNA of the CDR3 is TGTGCCAGCTCACCTGGGGGTCGTCAGCCCCAGCATTTT.

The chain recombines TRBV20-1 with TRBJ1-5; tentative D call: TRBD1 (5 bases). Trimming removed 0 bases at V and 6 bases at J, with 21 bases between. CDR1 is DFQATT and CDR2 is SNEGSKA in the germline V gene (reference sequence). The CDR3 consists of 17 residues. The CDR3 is CSARDLRGGDSFQPQHF. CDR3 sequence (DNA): TGCAGTGCTAGAGACCTTAGGGGAGGGGATTCGTTTCAGCCCCAGCATTTT.

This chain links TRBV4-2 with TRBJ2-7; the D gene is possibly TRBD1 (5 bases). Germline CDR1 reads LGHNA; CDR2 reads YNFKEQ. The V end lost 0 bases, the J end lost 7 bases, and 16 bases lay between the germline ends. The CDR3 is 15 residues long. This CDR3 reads CASSQDPGEDNEQYF. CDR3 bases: TGTGCCAGCAGCCAAGATCCGGGCGAGGACAATGAGCAGTACTTC.

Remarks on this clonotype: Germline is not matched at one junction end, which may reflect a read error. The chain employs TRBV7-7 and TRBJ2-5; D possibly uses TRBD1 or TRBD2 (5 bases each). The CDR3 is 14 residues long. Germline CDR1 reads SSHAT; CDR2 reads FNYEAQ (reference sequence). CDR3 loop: CASSSGPQGETQYF. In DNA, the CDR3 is TGTGCTAGCAGCTCGGGACCCCAGGGAGAGACCCAGTACTTC.

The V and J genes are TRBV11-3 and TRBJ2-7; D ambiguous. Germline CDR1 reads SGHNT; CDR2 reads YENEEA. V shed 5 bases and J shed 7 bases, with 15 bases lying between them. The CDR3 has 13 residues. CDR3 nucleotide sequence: TGTGCCAGCAGCCGCGGACGGTCCAATGAGCAGTACTTC. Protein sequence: CASSRGRSNEQYF.

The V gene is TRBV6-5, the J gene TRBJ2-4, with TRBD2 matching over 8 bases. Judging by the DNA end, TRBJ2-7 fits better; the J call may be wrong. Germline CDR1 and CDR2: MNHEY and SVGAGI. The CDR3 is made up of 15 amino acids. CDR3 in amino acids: CASSPAGTSGYEQYF. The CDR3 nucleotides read TGTGCCAGCAGCCCCGCCGGGACTAGTGGTTACGAGCAGTACTTC.

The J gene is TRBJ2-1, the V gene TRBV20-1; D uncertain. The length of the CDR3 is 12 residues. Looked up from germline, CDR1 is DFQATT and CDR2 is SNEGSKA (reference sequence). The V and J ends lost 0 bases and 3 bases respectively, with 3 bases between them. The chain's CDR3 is CSAREYYNEQFF. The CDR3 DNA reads TGCAGTGCTAGAGAATACTACAATGAGCAGTTCTTC.

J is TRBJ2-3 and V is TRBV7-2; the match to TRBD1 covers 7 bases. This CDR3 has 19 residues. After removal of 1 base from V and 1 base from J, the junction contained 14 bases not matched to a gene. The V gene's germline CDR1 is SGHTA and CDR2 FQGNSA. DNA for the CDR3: TGTGCCAGCAGCTTAGAGGGCACTCTGACAGGGTCTGGCACAGATACGCAGTATTTT. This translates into CASSLEGTLTGSGTDTQYF.

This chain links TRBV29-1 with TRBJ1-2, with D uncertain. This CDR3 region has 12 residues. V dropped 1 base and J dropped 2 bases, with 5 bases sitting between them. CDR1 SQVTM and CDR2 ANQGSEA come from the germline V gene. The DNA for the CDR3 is TGCAGCGTTGAAGTTCCGAACTATGGCTACACCTTC. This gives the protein CSVEVPNYGYTF.

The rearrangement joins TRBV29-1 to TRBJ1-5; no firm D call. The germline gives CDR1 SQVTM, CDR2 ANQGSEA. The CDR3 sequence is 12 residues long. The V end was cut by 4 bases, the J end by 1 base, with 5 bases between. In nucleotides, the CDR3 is TGCAGCGTTGCTGTAAGCAATCAGCCCCAGCATTTT. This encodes CSVAVSNQPQHF.

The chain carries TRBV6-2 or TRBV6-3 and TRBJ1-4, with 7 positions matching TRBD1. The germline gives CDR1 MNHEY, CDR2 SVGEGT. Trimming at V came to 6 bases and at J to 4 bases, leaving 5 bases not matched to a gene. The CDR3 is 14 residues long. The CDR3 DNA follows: TGTGCCAGCAGCGACCGGGACAGTAATGAAAAACTGTTTTTT. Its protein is CASSDRDSNEKLFF.

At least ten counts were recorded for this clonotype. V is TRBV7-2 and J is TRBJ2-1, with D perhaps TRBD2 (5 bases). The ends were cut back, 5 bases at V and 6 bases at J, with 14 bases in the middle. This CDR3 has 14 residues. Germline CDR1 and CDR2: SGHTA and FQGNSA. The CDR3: CASSPAVKTNEQFF. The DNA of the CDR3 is TGTGCCAGCAGCCCAGCGGTAAAAACCAATGAGCAGTTCTTC.

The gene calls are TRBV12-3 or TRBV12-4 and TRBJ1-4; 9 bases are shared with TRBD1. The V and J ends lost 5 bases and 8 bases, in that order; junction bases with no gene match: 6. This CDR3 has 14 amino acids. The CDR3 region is CASSQGQGLEKLFF. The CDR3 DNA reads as TGTGCCAGCAGTCAGGGACAGGGTTTGGAAAAACTGTTTTTT.

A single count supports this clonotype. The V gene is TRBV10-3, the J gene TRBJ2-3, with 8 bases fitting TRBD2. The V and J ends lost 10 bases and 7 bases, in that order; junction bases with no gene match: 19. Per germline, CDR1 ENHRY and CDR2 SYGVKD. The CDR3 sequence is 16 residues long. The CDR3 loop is CASRGSAGTRGNTQYF. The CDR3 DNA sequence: TGTGCCAGCAGGGGCAGCGCCGGGACTAGGGGAAATACGCAGTATTTT.

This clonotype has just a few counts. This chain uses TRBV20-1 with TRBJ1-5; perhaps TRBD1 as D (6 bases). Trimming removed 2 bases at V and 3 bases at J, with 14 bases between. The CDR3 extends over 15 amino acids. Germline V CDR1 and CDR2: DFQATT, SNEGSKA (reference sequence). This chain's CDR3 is CSARSDGTSNQPQHF. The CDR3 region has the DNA TGCAGTGCTAGATCAGACGGGACATCCAATCAGCCCCAGCATTTT.

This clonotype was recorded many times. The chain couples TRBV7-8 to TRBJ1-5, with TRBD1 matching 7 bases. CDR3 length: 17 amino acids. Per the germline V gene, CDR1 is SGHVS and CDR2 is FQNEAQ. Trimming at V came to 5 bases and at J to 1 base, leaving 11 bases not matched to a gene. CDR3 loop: CASSQGKTGVSNQPQHF. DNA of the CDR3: TGTGCCAGCAGCCAAGGGAAAACAGGGGTCAGCAATCAGCCCCAGCATTTT. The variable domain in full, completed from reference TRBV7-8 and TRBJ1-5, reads GAGVSQSPRYKVAKRGQDVALRCDPISGHVSLFWYQQALGQGPEFLTYFQNEAQLDKSGLPSDRFFAERPEGSVSTLKIQRTQQEDSAVYLCASSQGKTGVSNQPQHFGDGTRLSIL.

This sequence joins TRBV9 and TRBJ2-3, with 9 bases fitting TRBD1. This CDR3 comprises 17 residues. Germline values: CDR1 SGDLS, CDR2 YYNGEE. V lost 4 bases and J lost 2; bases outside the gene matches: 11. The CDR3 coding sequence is TGTGCCAGCAGCCCCTCTGGGACAGGGAAATTCACAGATACGCAGTATTTT. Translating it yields CASSPSGTGKFTDTQYF. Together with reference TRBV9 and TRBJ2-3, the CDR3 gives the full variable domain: DSGVTQTPKHLITATGQRVTLRCSPRSGDLSVYWYQQSLDQGLQFLIQYYNGEERAKGNILERFSAQQFPDLHSELNLSSLELGDSALYFCASSPSGTGKFTDTQYFGPGTRLTVL.